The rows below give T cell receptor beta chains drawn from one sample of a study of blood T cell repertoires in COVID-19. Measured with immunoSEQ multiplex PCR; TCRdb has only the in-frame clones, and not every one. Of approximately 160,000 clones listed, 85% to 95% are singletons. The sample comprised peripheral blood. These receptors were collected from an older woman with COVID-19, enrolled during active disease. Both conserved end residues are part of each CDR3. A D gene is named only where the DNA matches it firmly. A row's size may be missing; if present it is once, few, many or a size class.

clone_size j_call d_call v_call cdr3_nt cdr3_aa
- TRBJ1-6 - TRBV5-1 TGCGCCAGCAGCTTGGACAGGGCGGATTCACCCCTCCACTTT CASSLDRADSPLHF
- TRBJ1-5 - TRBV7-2 TGTGCCAGCAGCTTAGAAGCGTTTCCCGGTCAGCCCCAGCATTTT CASSLEAFPGQPQHF
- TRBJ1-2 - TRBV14 TGTGCCAGCAGCCAAGATCTACGGGTGACTAATGGCTACACCTTC CASSQDLRVTNGYTF
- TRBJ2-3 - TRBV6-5 TGTGCCAGCAGTTACAGTGCGGGGCAAAGCACAGATACGCAGTATTTT CASSYSAGQSTDTQYF
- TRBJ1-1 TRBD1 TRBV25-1 TGTGCCAGCAGTGAATCAATCGGACAGGGCCGCACTGAAGCTTTCTTT CASSESIGQGRTEAFF
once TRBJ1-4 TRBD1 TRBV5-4 TGTGCCAGCAGCTGGGGGACAGGGAGTGAAAAACTGTTTTTT CASSWGTGSEKLFF
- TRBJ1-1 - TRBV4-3 TGCGCCAGCAGCCCCTTCGTGGGGACACTGAACACTGAAGCTTTCTTT CASSPFVGTLNTEAFF
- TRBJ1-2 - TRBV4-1 TGCGCCAGCAGCCAAGATCACTCCTATGGCTACACCTTC CASSQDHSYGYTF
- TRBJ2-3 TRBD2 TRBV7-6 TGTGCCAGCAGCTTAAGTCGGGTAGCGGGGGATACGCAGTATTTT CASSLSRVAGDTQYF
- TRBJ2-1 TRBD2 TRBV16 TGTGCCAGCAGCCATCCTGGACTAGCGGGTGGCTCCTACAATGAGCAGTTCTTC CASSHPGLAGGSYNEQFF
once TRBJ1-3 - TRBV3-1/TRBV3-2 TGTGCCAGCAGCCTATCACCAGGTAACTCTGGAAACACCATATATTTT CASSLSPGNSGNTIYF
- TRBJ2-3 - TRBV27 TGTGCCAGCAGTTTGGCGGACACCACAGATACGCAGTATTTT CASSLADTTDTQYF
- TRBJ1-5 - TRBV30 TGTGCCTGGAGTGTAGGGGATAGTCAGCCCCAGCATTTT CAWSVGDSQPQHF
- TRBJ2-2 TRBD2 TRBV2 TGTGCCAGCGAGCGGGGGTACACCGGGGAGCTGTTTTTT CASERGYTGELFF
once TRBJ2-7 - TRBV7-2 TGTGCCAGCAGCTTAGGCAGGGTTCGGAACGAGCAGTACTTC CASSLGRVRNEQYF
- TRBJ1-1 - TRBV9 TGTGCCAGCAGCGCTATCACGGTCAACACTGAAGCTTTCTTT CASSAITVNTEAFF
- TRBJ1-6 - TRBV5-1 TGCGTCAGCAGCACATCCGGGGTCTCTAATTCACCCCTCCACTTT CVSSTSGVSNSPLHF
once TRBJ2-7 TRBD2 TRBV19 TGTGCCAGTAGTACAACAGCGGGGGGCCCCGACGAGCAGTACTTC CASSTTAGGPDEQYF
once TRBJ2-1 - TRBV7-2 TGTGCCAGCAGCTCCTGGGACACGAGCTCCTACAATGAGCAGTTCTTC CASSSWDTSSYNEQFF
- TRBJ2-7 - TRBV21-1 TGTGCCAGCAGACTAGTGGTGCAGTACTTC CASRLVVQYF
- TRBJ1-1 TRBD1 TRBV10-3 TGTGCCATCACGGGAACGGGACAGTACACTGAAGCTTTCTTT CAITGTGQYTEAFF
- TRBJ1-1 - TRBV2 TGTGCCAGCAGTGAACAGGGCAGGGTGACCACTGAAGCTTTCTTT CASSEQGRVTTEAFF
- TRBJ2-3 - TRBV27 TGTGCCAGCAGTTTGAGGGCCCCAGATACGCAGTATTTT CASSLRAPDTQYF
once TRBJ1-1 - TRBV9 TGTGCCAGCAGCGCCACCTATGGCACTGAAGCTTTCTTT CASSATYGTEAFF
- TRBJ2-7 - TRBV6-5 TGTGCCAGCAGTTCTAGAACAGGGCAAGGCTACGAGCAGTACTTC CASSSRTGQGYEQYF
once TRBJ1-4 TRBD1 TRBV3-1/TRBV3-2 TGTGCCAGCAGCCACGCGACAGGGGGTGGTGAAAAACTGTTTTTT CASSHATGGGEKLFF
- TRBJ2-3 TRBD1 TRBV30 TGTGCCTGGCAGAGGACAGGGGTCCCAACGGATACGCAGTATTTT CAWQRTGVPTDTQYF